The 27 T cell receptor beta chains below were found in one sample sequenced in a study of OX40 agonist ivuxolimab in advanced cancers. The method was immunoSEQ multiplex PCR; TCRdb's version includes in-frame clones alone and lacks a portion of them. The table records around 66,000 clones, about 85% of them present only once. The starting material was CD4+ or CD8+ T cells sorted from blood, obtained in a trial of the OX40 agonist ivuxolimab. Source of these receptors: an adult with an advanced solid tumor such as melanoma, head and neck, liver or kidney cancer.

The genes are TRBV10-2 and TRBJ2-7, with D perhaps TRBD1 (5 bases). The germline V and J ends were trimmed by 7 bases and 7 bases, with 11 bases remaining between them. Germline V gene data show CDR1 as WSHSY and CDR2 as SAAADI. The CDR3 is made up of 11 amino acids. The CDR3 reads CASTSKGEQYF. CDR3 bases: TGCGCCAGCACCTCCAAGGGGGAGCAGTACTTC.

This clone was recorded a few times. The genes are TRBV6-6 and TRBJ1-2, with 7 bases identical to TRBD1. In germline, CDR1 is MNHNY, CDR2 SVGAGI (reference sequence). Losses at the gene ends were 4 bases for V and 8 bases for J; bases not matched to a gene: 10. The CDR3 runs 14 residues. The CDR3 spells CASSSPLTGDGYTF. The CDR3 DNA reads TGTGCCAGCAGTTCCCCTCTTACAGGGGACGGCTACACCTTC.

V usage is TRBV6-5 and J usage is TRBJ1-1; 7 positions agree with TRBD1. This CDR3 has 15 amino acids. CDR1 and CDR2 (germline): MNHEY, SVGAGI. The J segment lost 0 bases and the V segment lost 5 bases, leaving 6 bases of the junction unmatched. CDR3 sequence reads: CASSPGQTMNTEAFF. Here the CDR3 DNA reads TGTGCCAGCAGTCCGGGACAGACGATGAACACTGAAGCTTTCTTT.

As DNA, the CDR3 is TGTGCCAGCAGCCAACAGCGGGGGGCTGTTGAGCAGTTCTTC. Protein: CASSQQRGAVEQFF. The chain is built from TRBV14 and TRBJ2-1; 9 nucleotides line up with TRBD2. This CDR3 region has 14 residues. With 2 bases clipped from V and 9 bases from J, the junction kept 5 bases outside the gene matches. Germline V gives CDR1 SGHDN, CDR2 FVKESK.

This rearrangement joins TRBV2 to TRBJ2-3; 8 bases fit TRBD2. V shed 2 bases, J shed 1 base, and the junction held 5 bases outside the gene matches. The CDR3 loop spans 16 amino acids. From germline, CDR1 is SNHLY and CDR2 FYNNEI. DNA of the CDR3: TGTGCCAGCAGTGAAAGTACCGGGGGGGGCACAGATACGCAGTATTTT. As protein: CASSESTGGGTDTQYF. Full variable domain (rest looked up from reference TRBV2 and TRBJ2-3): EPEVTQTPSHQVTQMGQEVILRCVPISNHLYFYWYRQILGQKVEFLVSFYNNEISEKSEIFDDQFSVERPDGSNFTLKIRSTKLEDSAMYFCASSESTGGGTDTQYFGPGTRLTVL.

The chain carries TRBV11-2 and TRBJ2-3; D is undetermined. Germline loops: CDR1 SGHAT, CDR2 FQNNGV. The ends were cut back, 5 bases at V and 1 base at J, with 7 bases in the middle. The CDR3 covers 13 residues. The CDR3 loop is CASSPQGTDTQYF. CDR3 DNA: TGTGCCAGCAGCCCTCAAGGCACAGATACGCAGTATTTT.

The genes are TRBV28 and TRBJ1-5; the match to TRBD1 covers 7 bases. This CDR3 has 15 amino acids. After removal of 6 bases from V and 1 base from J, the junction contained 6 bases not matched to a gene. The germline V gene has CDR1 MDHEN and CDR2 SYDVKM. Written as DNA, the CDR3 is TGTGCCAGCAGCCACAGGGGATTAAGCAATCAGCCCCAGCATTTT. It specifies CASSHRGLSNQPQHF.

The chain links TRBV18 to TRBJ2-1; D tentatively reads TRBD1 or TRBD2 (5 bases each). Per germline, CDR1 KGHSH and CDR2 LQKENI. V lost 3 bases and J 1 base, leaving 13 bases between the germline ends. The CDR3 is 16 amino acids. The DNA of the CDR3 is TGTGCCAGCTCACCGACAGCGGCGGAGTCCTACAATGAGCAGTTCTTC. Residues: CASSPTAAESYNEQFF.

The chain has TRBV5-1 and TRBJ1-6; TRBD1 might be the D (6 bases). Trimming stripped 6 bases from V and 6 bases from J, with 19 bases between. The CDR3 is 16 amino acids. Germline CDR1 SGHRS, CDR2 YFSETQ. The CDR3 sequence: CASTMSGTLVNSPLHF. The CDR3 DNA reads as TGCGCCAGCACTATGAGTGGGACACTAGTTAATTCACCCCTCCACTTT.

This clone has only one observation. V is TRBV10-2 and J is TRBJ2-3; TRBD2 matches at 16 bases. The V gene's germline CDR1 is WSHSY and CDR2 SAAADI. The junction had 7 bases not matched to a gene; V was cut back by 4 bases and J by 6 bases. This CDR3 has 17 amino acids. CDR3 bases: TGCGCCAGCAGTGGGGGACTAGCGGGAGGGTCAATGGATACGCAGTATTTT. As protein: CASSGGLAGGSMDTQYF.

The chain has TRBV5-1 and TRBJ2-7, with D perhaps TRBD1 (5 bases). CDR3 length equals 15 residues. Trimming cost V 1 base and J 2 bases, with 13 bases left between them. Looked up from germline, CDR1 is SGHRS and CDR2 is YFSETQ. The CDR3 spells CASSLYSDSTYEQYF. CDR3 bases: TGCGCCAGCAGCTTGTATAGTGACAGCACCTACGAGCAGTACTTC.

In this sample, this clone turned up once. The CDR3 DNA reads TGTGCCAGCAGTTTACCAGGTGGCGAGCAGTACTTC. Encoded protein: CASSLPGGEQYF. The chain recombines TRBV27 with TRBJ2-7; D gene unclear. V was shortened by 2 bases and J by 6 bases, with 8 bases between the two germline ends. The CDR3 has 12 amino acids. CDR1 and CDR2 (germline): MNHEY, SMNVEV (reference sequence).

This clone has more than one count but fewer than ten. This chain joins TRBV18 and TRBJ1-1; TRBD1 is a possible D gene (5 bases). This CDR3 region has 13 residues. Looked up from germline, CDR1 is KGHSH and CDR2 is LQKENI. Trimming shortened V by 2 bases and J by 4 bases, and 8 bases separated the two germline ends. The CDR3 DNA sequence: TGTGCCAGCTCACCAGGGGGGACCACTGAAGCTTTCTTT. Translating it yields CASSPGGTTEAFF.

CDR3 protein: CASSVDGQRNEQFF. The CDR3, as DNA: TGTGCCAGCAGCGTAGATGGCCAACGCAATGAGCAGTTCTTC. This chain joins TRBV9 and TRBJ2-1; D is undetermined. Germline V gene data show CDR1 as SGDLS and CDR2 as YYNGEE. Between the trimmed V and J ends, which lost 0 bases and 6 bases, there was a span of 10 bases. This CDR3 is built from 14 residues.

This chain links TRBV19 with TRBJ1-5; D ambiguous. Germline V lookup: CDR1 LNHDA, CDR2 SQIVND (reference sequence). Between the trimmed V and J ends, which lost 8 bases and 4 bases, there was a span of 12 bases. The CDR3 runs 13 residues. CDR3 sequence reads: CASSRPPNQPQHF. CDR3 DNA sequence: TGTGCCAGTTCTCGGCCCCCGAATCAGCCCCAGCATTTT.

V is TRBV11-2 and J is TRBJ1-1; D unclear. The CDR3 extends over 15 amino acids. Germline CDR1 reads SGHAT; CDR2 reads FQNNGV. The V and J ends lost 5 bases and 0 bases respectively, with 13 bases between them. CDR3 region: CASSPGERVNTEAFF. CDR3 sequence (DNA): TGTGCCAGCAGCCCCGGAGAAAGAGTGAACACTGAAGCTTTCTTT.

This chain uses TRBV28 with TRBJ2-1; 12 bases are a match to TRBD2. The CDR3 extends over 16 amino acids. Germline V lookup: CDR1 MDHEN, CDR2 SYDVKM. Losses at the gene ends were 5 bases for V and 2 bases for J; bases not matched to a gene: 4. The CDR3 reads CASSITSGRTYNEQFF. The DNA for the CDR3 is TGTGCCAGCAGTATCACTAGCGGGAGGACCTACAATGAGCAGTTCTTC.

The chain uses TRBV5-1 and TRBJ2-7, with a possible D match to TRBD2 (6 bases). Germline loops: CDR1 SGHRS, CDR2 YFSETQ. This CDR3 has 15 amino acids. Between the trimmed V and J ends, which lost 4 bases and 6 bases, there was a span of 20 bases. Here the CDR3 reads CASSLLGGGTAEQYF. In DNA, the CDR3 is TGCGCCAGCAGCCTTTTGGGGGGAGGAACTGCCGAGCAGTACTTC.

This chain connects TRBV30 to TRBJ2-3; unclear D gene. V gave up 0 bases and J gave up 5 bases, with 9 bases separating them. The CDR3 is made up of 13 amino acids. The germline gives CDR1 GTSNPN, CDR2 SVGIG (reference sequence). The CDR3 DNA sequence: TGTGCCTGGAGTGTACTAAACGGAGATACGCAGTATTTT. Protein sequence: CAWSVLNGDTQYF.

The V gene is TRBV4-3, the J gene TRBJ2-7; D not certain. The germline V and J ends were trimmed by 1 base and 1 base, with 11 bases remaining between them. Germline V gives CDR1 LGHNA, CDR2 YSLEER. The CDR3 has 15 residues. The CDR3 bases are TGCGCCAGCAGCCAAGCTTGGCAGGCGTCCTACGAGCAGTACTTC. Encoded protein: CASSQAWQASYEQYF.

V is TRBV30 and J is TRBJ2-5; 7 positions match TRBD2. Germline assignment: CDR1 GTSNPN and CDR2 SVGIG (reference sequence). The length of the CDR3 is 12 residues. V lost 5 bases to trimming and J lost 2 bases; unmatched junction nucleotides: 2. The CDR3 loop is CAWGLEQETQYF. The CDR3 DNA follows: TGTGCCTGGGGACTAGAACAAGAGACCCAGTACTTC.

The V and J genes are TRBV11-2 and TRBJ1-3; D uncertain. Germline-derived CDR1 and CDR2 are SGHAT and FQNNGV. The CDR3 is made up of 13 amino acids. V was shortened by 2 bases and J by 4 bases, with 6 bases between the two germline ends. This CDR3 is CASSLLAGNTIYF. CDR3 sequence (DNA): TGTGCCAGCAGCTTATTGGCCGGAAACACCATATATTTT.

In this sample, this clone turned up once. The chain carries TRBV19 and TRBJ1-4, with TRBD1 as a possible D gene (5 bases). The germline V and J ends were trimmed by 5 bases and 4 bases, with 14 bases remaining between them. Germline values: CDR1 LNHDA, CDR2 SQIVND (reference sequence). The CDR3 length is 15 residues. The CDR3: CASSPRGGVNEKLFF. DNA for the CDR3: TGTGCCAGTAGTCCTCGGGGAGGGGTTAATGAAAAACTGTTTTTT.

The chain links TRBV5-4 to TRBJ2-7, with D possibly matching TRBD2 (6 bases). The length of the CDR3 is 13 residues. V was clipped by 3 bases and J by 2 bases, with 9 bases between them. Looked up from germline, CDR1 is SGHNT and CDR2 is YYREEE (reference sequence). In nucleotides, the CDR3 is TGTGCCAGCAGCTGGGGACTCGCCTACGAGCAGTACTTC. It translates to CASSWGLAYEQYF.

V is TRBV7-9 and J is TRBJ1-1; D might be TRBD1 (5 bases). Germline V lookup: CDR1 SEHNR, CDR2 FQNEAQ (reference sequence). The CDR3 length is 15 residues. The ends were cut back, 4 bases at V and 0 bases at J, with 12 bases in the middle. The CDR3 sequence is CASSSGTAMNTEAFF. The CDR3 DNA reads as TGTGCCAGCAGCTCCGGGACGGCCATGAACACTGAAGCTTTCTTT.

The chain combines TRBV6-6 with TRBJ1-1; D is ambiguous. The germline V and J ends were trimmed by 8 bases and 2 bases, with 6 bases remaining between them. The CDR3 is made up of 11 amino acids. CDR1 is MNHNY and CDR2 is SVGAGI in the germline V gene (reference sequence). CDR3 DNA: TGTGCCAGCCGGGTTAACACTGAAGCTTTCTTT. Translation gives CASRVNTEAFF.

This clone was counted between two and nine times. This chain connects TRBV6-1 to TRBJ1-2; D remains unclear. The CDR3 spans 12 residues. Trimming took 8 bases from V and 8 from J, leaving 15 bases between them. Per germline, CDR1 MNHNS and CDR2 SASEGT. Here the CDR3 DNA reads TGTGCCAGCCCAGTCCCTACCGGGGGCTACACCTTC. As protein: CASPVPTGGYTF.